This TCR beta chain comes out of a study of vaccination effects on CD4 cells after COVID-19. The V and J ends lost 2 bases and 10 bases respectively, with 14 bases between them. Looked up from germline, CDR1 is SGHTA and CDR2 is FQGNSA. The CDR3 covers 13 residues. Comments on this clone: The antigen is not known.

Data came from immunoSEQ multiplex PCR; TCRdb stores just in-frame clones and leaves some out. The sample lists approximately 45,000 clones, 70% to 80% occurring once. When around 9 days of culture had elapsed, CD4+ T cells were isolated. Cultures received IL-2 medium that replaced half the medium on days 3 and 7. This specimen was CD4+ T cells from PBMCs cultured without peptide, taken before COVID-19 vaccination. The clonotype comes from a human donor who had a prior SARS-CoV-2 infection. This chain links TRBV7-2 with TRBJ1-1; the D is unclear. The CDR3 nucleotides read TGTGCCAGCAGCTTAACCCGGGCCGCGGGAGCTTTCTTT. Translated: CASSLTRAAGAFF.